The 32 T cell receptor beta chains below were found in one sample sequenced in a study of T cells after yellow fever vaccination. One entry per CDR3 protein results from TCRdb running MiXCR on the 5' RACE reads. The data contain 300,000 to 350,000 distinct CDR3 sequences, 3.5% to 5% of them singletons. The sample in question was PBMCs, obtained 15 days after the yellow fever booster vaccination. Receptor source: a man in his late teens or twenties who received the YFV17D yellow fever vaccine.

The V gene is TRBV4-1, the J gene TRBJ2-5; D might be TRBD2 (6 bases). Germline V lookup: CDR1 MGHRA, CDR2 YSYEKL. The CDR3 has 17 amino acids. V lost 2 bases to trimming and J lost 4 bases, with 20 bases between them. The CDR3 here is CASSQRALGRTRETQYF. The CDR3 DNA reads TGCGCCAGCAGCCAAAGGGCCCTGGGGAGGACGAGAGAGACCCAGTACTTC.

This chain links TRBV30 with TRBJ1-2; D might be TRBD1 (5 bases). Germline V lookup: CDR1 GTSNPN, CDR2 SVGIG (reference sequence). The length of the CDR3 is 14 residues. V was pared by 2 bases and J by 4 bases, with 14 bases between. The CDR3 region is CAWSPRARGYGYTF. CDR3 DNA sequence: TGTGCCTGGAGTCCTAGGGCAAGGGGCTATGGCTACACCTTC.

The chain recombines TRBV2 with TRBJ2-3; 10 positions match TRBD2. There are 16 residues in the CDR3. J lost 5 bases, V lost 7 bases, and 12 bases had no gene match. Germline values: CDR1 SNHLY, CDR2 FYNNEI. Here the CDR3 DNA reads TGTGCCAGCACCAAAGTGGGGACTAGCGAGATAGATACGCAGTATTTT. Amino acid sequence: CASTKVGTSEIDTQYF.

This clonotype came up a few times. The chain links TRBV20-1 to TRBJ2-5; TRBD1 agrees at 7 bases. The CDR3 loop spans 11 amino acids. The junction had 3 bases not matched to a gene; V was cut back by 6 bases and J by 5 bases. The germline CDR1 and CDR2 sequences are DFQATT and SNEGSKA (reference sequence). Here the CDR3 reads CSADRVETQYF. CDR3 coding DNA: TGCAGTGCAGACAGGGTTGAGACCCAGTACTTC.

This clonotype has more than one count but fewer than ten. The chain has TRBV20-1 and TRBJ2-7, with no clear D. V lost 4 bases and J 5 bases, leaving 0 bases between the germline ends. The CDR3 covers 8 residues. The germline V gene encodes CDR1 DFQATT and CDR2 SNEGSKA (reference sequence). For the CDR3, the DNA is TGCAGTGCTAACGAGCAGTACTTC. This translates into CSANEQYF.

The chain joins TRBV4-1 to TRBJ2-3; TRBD1 aligns across 7 bases. The V gene end was trimmed by 4 bases and the J gene end by 0 bases; junction bases not matched to a gene: 10. Germline CDR1 is MGHRA and CDR2 is YSYEKL. The CDR3 is 17 amino acids. The CDR3 reads CASSRSRDSPSTDTQYF. In DNA, the CDR3 is TGCGCCAGCAGCCGCAGCCGGGACAGCCCTAGCACAGATACGCAGTATTTT.

This rearrangement joins TRBV6-1 to TRBJ2-7; the D gene could be TRBD1 or TRBD2 (6 bases each). The V and J ends lost 1 base and 4 bases respectively, with 11 bases between them. Germline V gives CDR1 MNHNS, CDR2 SASEGT. This CDR3 region has 14 residues. CDR3 nucleotide sequence: TGTGCCAGCAGTGAAGGGAGGGGGGATTACGAGCAGTACTTC. Amino acids: CASSEGRGDYEQYF.

This chain joins TRBV10-3 and TRBJ2-5; tentative D call: TRBD2 (6 bases). The CDR3 loop spans 15 amino acids. V was clipped by 2 bases and J by 5 bases, with 15 bases between them. Germline V lookup: CDR1 ENHRY, CDR2 SYGVKD. CDR3 protein: CAISEIEAGQETQYF. The CDR3 nucleotides read TGTGCCATCAGTGAGATCGAGGCGGGGCAGGAGACCCAGTACTTC.

This clonotype was recorded at least ten times. The chain combines TRBV7-2 with TRBJ2-7; 9 bases match TRBD1. The J segment lost 4 bases and the V segment lost 1 base, leaving 5 bases of the junction unmatched. From germline, CDR1 is SGHTA and CDR2 FQGNSA. The CDR3 is 15 amino acids. CDR3 sequence (DNA): TGTGCCAGCAGCTTAGTGTCAGGACAGGGGTACGAGCAGTACTTC. Protein product: CASSLVSGQGYEQYF. The complete variable domain, with remaining parts taken from reference TRBV7-2 and TRBJ2-7, reads GAGVSQSPSNKVTEKGKDVELRCDPISGHTALYWYRQSLGQGLEFLIYFQGNSAPDKSGLPSDRFSAERTGGSVSTLTIQRTQQEDSAVYLCASSLVSGQGYEQYFGPGTRLTVT.

The rearrangement joins TRBV12-3 or TRBV12-4 to TRBJ2-3, with D possibly being TRBD1 or TRBD2 (6 bases each). There are 15 residues in the CDR3. With 2 bases removed from V and 4 bases from J, the gap between germline ends came to 13 bases. Here the CDR3 reads CASSLTGAGADTQYF. The CDR3 nucleotides read TGTGCCAGCAGTTTAACGGGGGCTGGCGCAGATACGCAGTATTTT.

The V gene is TRBV18, the J gene TRBJ1-4; D is undetermined. Trimming took 2 bases from V and 7 from J, leaving 11 bases between them. There are 14 residues in the CDR3. Germline values: CDR1 KGHSH, CDR2 LQKENI. Here the CDR3 reads CASSPLGAGEKLFF. The CDR3 nucleotides are TGTGCCAGCTCACCATTGGGCGCGGGTGAAAAACTGTTTTTT.

This chain links TRBV7-2 with TRBJ2-1, with D perhaps being TRBD1 or TRBD2 (6 bases each). This CDR3 is built from 15 residues. Trimming stripped 4 bases from V and 4 bases from J, with 14 bases between. Germline V gene data show CDR1 as SGHTA and CDR2 as FQGNSA. In nucleotides, the CDR3 is TGTGCCAGCAGCTCCCGACTAGGGGGGTACAATGAGCAGTTCTTC. Protein sequence: CASSSRLGGYNEQFF. Filled out from reference TRBV7-2 and TRBJ2-1, the complete variable domain reads GAGVSQSPSNKVTEKGKDVELRCDPISGHTALYWYRQSLGQGLEFLIYFQGNSAPDKSGLPSDRFSAERTGGSVSTLTIQRTQQEDSAVYLCASSSRLGGYNEQFFGPGTRLTVL.

V gene TRBV19 combines with J gene TRBJ1-1, with a weak D call TRBD1 (6 bases). The CDR3 consists of 13 residues. V was trimmed by 3 bases and J by 8 bases, leaving 13 bases between them. From germline, CDR1 is LNHDA and CDR2 SQIVND (reference sequence). CDR3 protein: CASSINLGTEAFF. The CDR3 DNA follows: TGTGCCAGTAGTATCAACCTCGGGACAGAAGCTTTCTTT.

The table lists this clonotype with many counts. The chain couples TRBV7-6 to TRBJ2-1, with D maybe TRBD1 (6 bases). The CDR3 contains 13 residues. Germline CDR1 SGHVS, CDR2 FNYEAQ. V lost 2 bases and J 7 bases, leaving 9 bases between the germline ends. The CDR3 sequence: CASSLLRGNEQFF. The CDR3 nucleotides are TGTGCCAGCAGCTTACTCAGGGGTAATGAGCAGTTCTTC.

The sample holds a few counts of this clonotype. V and J are TRBV3-1 and TRBJ1-2; 7 positions match TRBD1. The CDR3 has 16 residues. The germline gives CDR1 LGHDT, CDR2 YNNKEL (reference sequence). J lost 3 bases, V lost 4 bases, and 11 bases had no gene match. CDR3 in amino acids: CASSPGTAEWDYGYTF. The CDR3 region has the DNA TGTGCCAGCAGCCCCGGGACAGCCGAATGGGACTATGGCTACACCTTC.

This clonotype was counted ten times or more. The J gene is TRBJ2-1, the V gene TRBV4-2; D remains ambiguous. V lost 3 bases to trimming and J lost 10 bases, with 7 bases between them. From germline, CDR1 is LGHNA and CDR2 YNFKEQ. The CDR3 spans 11 residues. Here the CDR3 reads CASSHGVEQFF. CDR3 in DNA: TGTGCCAGCAGCCATGGGGTAGAGCAGTTCTTC.

In this sample, this clonotype turned up a few times. The V call is TRBV24-1, the J call TRBJ1-5; D is uncertain. Germline values: CDR1 KGHDR, CDR2 SFDVKD. This CDR3 region has 16 residues. The V end lost 3 bases, the J end lost 0 bases, and 11 bases lay between the germline ends. CDR3 in amino acids: CATSDGRRGSNQPQHF. DNA for the CDR3: TGTGCCACCAGTGATGGGAGGCGGGGTAGCAATCAGCCCCAGCATTTT.

The gene calls are TRBV30 and TRBJ1-1, with 7 positions matching TRBD1. V lost 2 bases and J lost 1; bases outside the gene matches: 1. This CDR3 contains 13 residues. Germline CDR1 GTSNPN, CDR2 SVGIG (reference sequence). The CDR3 DNA sequence: TGTGCCTGGAGTCAGGGGGGGAACACTGAAGCTTTCTTT. Amino acids: CAWSQGGNTEAFF. The full variable domain, with the rest looked up from reference TRBV30 and TRBJ1-1, is SQTIHQWPATLVQPVGSPLSLECTVEGTSNPNLYWYRQAAGRGLQLLFYSVGIGQISSEVPQNLSASRPQDRQFILSSKKLLLSDSGFYLCAWSQGGNTEAFFGQGTRLTVV.

The V call is TRBV5-1, the J call TRBJ2-7; tentative D call: TRBD1 (5 bases). This CDR3 comprises 15 residues. Trimming pared 4 bases from V and 4 bases from J, leaving 18 bases between. The germline gives CDR1 SGHRS, CDR2 YFSETQ. DNA of the CDR3: TGCGCCAGCAGCCTCGCCTCAGGGTTTAGGTACGAGCAGTACTTC. Its protein product is CASSLASGFRYEQYF. Supplemented by reference TRBV5-1 and TRBJ2-7, the full variable domain reads KAGVTQTPRYLIKTRGQQVTLSCSPISGHRSVSWYQQTPGQGLQFLFEYFSETQRNKGNFPGRFSGRQFSNSRSEMNVSTLELGDSALYLCASSLASGFRYEQYFGPGTRLTVT.

This clonotype was detected a few times. The genes are TRBV7-3 and TRBJ2-3; 8 bases align to TRBD1. V shed 3 bases, J shed 6 bases, and the junction held 17 bases outside the gene matches. Germline CDR1 and CDR2: SGHTA and FQGTGA. The CDR3 sequence is 18 residues long. In DNA, the CDR3 is TGTGCCAGCAGCTTCGGGACAGGTCCCTCCATAGCTACGGATACGCAGTATTTT. Encoded protein: CASSFGTGPSIATDTQYF.

This clonotype came up a few times. The chain couples TRBV20-1 to TRBJ2-5, with a weak D call TRBD1 (6 bases). The CDR3 has 12 amino acids. CDR1 and CDR2 (germline): DFQATT, SNEGSKA (reference sequence). Trimming took off 3 bases at V and 1 base at J, with 6 bases between the two ends. CDR3 amino acids: CSARGAQETQYF. CDR3 in DNA: TGCAGTGCTAGGGGGGCCCAAGAGACCCAGTACTTC.

This clonotype was seen repeatedly, ten times or more. The gene calls are TRBV19 and TRBJ1-5, with D uncertain. Germline assignment: CDR1 LNHDA and CDR2 SQIVND (reference sequence). V dropped 3 bases and J dropped 2 bases, with 14 bases sitting between them. This CDR3 has 16 residues. CDR3 coding DNA: TGTGCCAGTAGTATCATATGGGAAGCGGGCAATCAGCCCCAGCATTTT. Its protein is CASSIIWEAGNQPQHF.

The genes are TRBV9 and TRBJ2-6, with D tentatively TRBD1 (5 bases). V gave up 5 bases and J gave up 0 bases, with 18 bases separating them. The CDR3 covers 18 residues. CDR1 is SGDLS and CDR2 is YYNGEE in the germline V gene. Written as DNA, the CDR3 is TGTGCCAGCAGTCGAGGCAGGGCAATAATCTCTGGGGCCAACGTCCTGACTTTC. This gives the protein CASSRGRAIISGANVLTF.

This clonotype has a handful of counts. The CDR3 loop is CASRSGQGNSPLHF. Written as DNA, the CDR3 is TGTGCCAGCAGAAGCGGACAGGGAAATTCACCCCTCCACTTT. This rearrangement joins TRBV2 to TRBJ1-6; the match to TRBD1 covers 8 bases. V trimming: 6 bases; J trimming: 7 bases; junction bases outside the gene matches: 5. CDR1 and CDR2 from the germline V gene are SNHLY and FYNNEI. This CDR3 region has 14 residues.

This clonotype was detected many times. V and J are TRBV7-3 and TRBJ1-1; D uncertain. Trimming removed 5 bases from V and 0 bases from J, with 13 bases in between. The CDR3 extends over 15 amino acids. Germline CDR1 and CDR2: SGHTA and FQGTGA. The CDR3 DNA sequence: TGTGCCAGCAGCCTGGTTGGGGTAATGAACACTGAAGCTTTCTTT. Its protein is CASSLVGVMNTEAFF.

The table lists this clonotype with a few counts. J is TRBJ2-7 and V is TRBV27; no clear D gene. The CDR3 length is 14 residues. The V and J ends lost 0 bases and 3 bases respectively, with 9 bases between them. Germline CDR1 and CDR2: MNHEY and SMNVEV (reference sequence). The CDR3 protein is CASSLSGSLYEQYF. The DNA for the CDR3 is TGTGCCAGCAGTTTATCGGGGTCCCTCTACGAGCAGTACTTC.

This chain uses TRBV20-1 with TRBJ1-1; no firm D call. CDR1 is DFQATT and CDR2 is SNEGSKA in the germline V gene (reference sequence). The CDR3 covers 13 residues. Between the trimmed V and J ends, which lost 5 bases and 1 base, there was a span of 11 bases. CDR3 protein: CSAGRRQNTEAFF. The CDR3 bases are TGCAGTGCTGGTAGACGTCAGAACACTGAAGCTTTCTTT.

V usage is TRBV5-1 and J usage is TRBJ2-7, with D maybe TRBD2 (7 bases). The germline V and J ends were trimmed by 3 bases and 5 bases, with 15 bases remaining between them. The CDR3 length is 14 residues. Germline V gene data show CDR1 as SGHRS and CDR2 as YFSETQ. The CDR3 protein is CASSWRGSGDEQYV. CDR3 sequence (DNA): TGCGCCAGCAGCTGGCGGGGGTCAGGGGACGAGCAGTACGTC.

There are a few counts of this clonotype. V gene TRBV1 combines with J gene TRBJ2-7. TRBV1 counts as a pseudogene. The CDR3 is 9 amino acids. The CDR3 nucleotides are TGCACCAATACGTACGAGCAGTACGTC. It is translated as CTNTYEQYV.

This clonotype has ten or more counts. The chain couples TRBV7-8 to TRBJ1-6, with unresolved D. CDR3 length: 13 amino acids. Germline CDR1 SGHVS, CDR2 FQNEAQ. Between the trimmed V and J ends, which lost 0 bases and 7 bases, there was a span of 4 bases. The CDR3 here is CASSLATNSPLHF. CDR3 bases: TGTGCCAGCAGCTTAGCGACGAATTCACCCCTCCACTTT.

This clonotype was seen ten or more times. The CDR3 sequence: CASSLVSGGTDTQYF. The DNA of the CDR3 is TGTGCCAGCAGCTTAGTCAGCGGGGGCACAGATACGCAGTATTTT. The chain couples TRBV7-3 to TRBJ2-3, with TRBD2 matching 7 bases. Per the germline V gene, CDR1 is SGHTA and CDR2 is FQGTGA. V dropped 2 bases and J dropped 1; count of bases not matched to a gene: 3. The CDR3 extends over 15 amino acids. Full variable domain (missing parts from reference TRBV7-3 and TRBJ2-3): GAGVSQTPSNKVTEKGKYVELRCDPISGHTALYWYRQSLGQGPEFLIYFQGTGAADDSGLPNDRFFAVRPEGSVSTLKIQRTERGDSAVYLCASSLVSGGTDTQYFGPGTRLTVL.

This clonotype was seen only a few times. The V call is TRBV6-5, the J call TRBJ2-5; D gene uncertain. CDR3 length: 11 residues. Germline assignment: CDR1 MNHEY and CDR2 SVGAGI. V lost 2 bases and J lost 6, with 4 bases in between. The DNA of the CDR3 is TGTGCCAGCAGTTACCACCAGACCCAGTACTTC. This codes for CASSYHQTQYF.